The 14 T cell receptor beta chains listed next were all sequenced from one sample in a study of shared T cell receptors in the human thymus. Assay: immunoSEQ multiplex PCR; the TCRdb copy retains only in-frame clones and omits some. Of about 540,000 clones in the sample, more than 75% were seen once. This sample also appeared in a second study, on human thymus T cells.

The sample consisted of thymocytes. These receptors were obtained from a boy less than two years old with a congenital heart defect.

This chain uses TRBV4-3 with TRBJ2-5, with 7 bases that match TRBD2. The CDR3 runs to 16 residues. CDR1 is LGHNA and CDR2 is YSLEER in the germline V gene. V lost 0 bases, J lost 4 bases, and 8 bases stayed unmatched. Here the CDR3 DNA reads TGCGCCAGCAGCCAAGATCGGCGGGAGAAGGGAGAGACCCAGTACTTC. Translating gives CASSQDRREKGETQYF.

The chain couples TRBV7-8 to TRBJ2-7; D is perhaps TRBD1 (6 bases). This CDR3 has 15 residues. CDR1 SGHVS and CDR2 FQNEAQ come from the germline V gene. V lost 5 bases and J lost 3, with 17 bases in between. The CDR3 DNA follows: TGTGCCAGCAGCCAAAAGGGGACATCCCTCTACGAGCAGTACTTC. Its translation is CASSQKGTSLYEQYF. Combining the CDR3 with reference TRBV7-8 and TRBJ2-7 gives the whole variable domain GAGVSQSPRYKVAKRGQDVALRCDPISGHVSLFWYQQALGQGPEFLTYFQNEAQLDKSGLPSDRFFAERPEGSVSTLKIQRTQQEDSAVYLCASSQKGTSLYEQYFGPGTRLTVT.

The CDR3 reads CAWSGRATSATSTDTQYF. In DNA form, the CDR3 reads TGTGCCTGGAGTGGGCGGGCTACTAGCGCTACTAGCACAGATACGCAGTATTTT. The rearrangement joins TRBV30 to TRBJ2-3, with 7 bases lining up with TRBD2. Germline trimming cut 1 base from V and 0 bases from J; bases unmatched to any gene: 13. The V gene's germline CDR1 is GTSNPN and CDR2 SVGIG (reference sequence). The CDR3 is 18 residues long.

In its sample, this clone was seen a few times. The genes are TRBV18 and TRBJ2-7; D is undetermined. V was pared by 4 bases and J by 0 bases, with 16 bases between. Per germline, CDR1 KGHSH and CDR2 LQKENI. The CDR3 is 16 residues long. CDR3 amino acids: CASSRYEDPSSYEQYF. DNA of the CDR3: TGTGCCAGCTCACGTTATGAGGATCCTTCCTCCTACGAGCAGTACTTC.

V is TRBV10-2 and J is TRBJ1-2; the D gene is possibly TRBD1 (5 bases). This CDR3 comprises 16 residues. The ends were cut back, 6 bases at V and 0 bases at J, with 17 bases in the middle. Germline V gene data show CDR1 as WSHSY and CDR2 as SAAADI. CDR3 amino acids: CASRSGGEASNYGYTF. CDR3 sequence (DNA): TGCGCCAGCAGATCCGGGGGGGAAGCTTCTAACTATGGCTACACCTTC.

The V gene is TRBV5-6, the J gene TRBJ2-2, with 12 bases lining up with TRBD2. CDR1 is SGHDT and CDR2 is YYEEEE in the germline V gene. This CDR3 is built from 18 residues. V lost 0 bases to trimming and J lost 7 bases; unmatched junction nucleotides: 10. In DNA form, the CDR3 reads TGTGCCAGCAGCTTGGCCGGTCTAGCGGGAGGGCCCGGCGGGGAGCTGTTTTTT. Encoded protein: CASSLAGLAGGPGGELFF.

This clone was counted between two and nine times. This rearrangement joins TRBV4-2 to TRBJ1-1; D uncertain. With 0 bases removed from V and 3 bases from J, the gap between germline ends came to 8 bases. The CDR3 covers 14 residues. Germline CDR1 and CDR2: LGHNA and YNFKEQ. DNA for the CDR3: TGTGCCAGCAGCCAAGATAGGAGGGACACTGAAGCTTTCTTT. It codes for CASSQDRRDTEAFF.

The chain has TRBV11-2 and TRBJ1-3; weak D call: TRBD1 (5 bases). The germline V and J ends were trimmed by 1 base and 2 bases, with 12 bases remaining between them. The CDR3 runs 16 residues. In germline, CDR1 is SGHAT, CDR2 FQNNGV. CDR3 DNA: TGTGCCAGCAGCTTAGTTCTCCAGGGAACTGGAAACACCATATATTTT. Protein: CASSLVLQGTGNTIYF.

The rearrangement links TRBV27 to TRBJ2-7; TRBD2 is a possible D gene (5 bases). This CDR3 contains 13 residues. Germline V lookup: CDR1 MNHEY, CDR2 SMNVEV (reference sequence). V dropped 8 bases and J dropped 1 base, with 12 bases sitting between them. CDR3 nucleotide sequence: TGTGCCAGCGGCAGTAAGCGGTCCTACGAGCAGTACTTC. As protein: CASGSKRSYEQYF.

V usage is TRBV6-1 and J usage is TRBJ2-4, with 7 bases matching TRBD2. J gave up 8 bases and V 6 bases, and 7 bases lay outside the gene matches. From germline, CDR1 is MNHNS and CDR2 SASEGT. The CDR3 is 13 residues long. CDR3 in amino acids: CASSPGRADIQYF. The CDR3 DNA follows: TGTGCCAGCAGCCCGGGGAGGGCTGACATTCAGTACTTC.

The chain couples TRBV7-3 to TRBJ2-2, with a possible D match to TRBD2 (5 bases). This CDR3 spans 13 amino acids. Germline CDR1 is SGHTA and CDR2 is FQGTGA. V lost 5 bases and J lost 7, with 11 bases in between. The CDR3 nucleotides are TGTGCCAGCAGCGGGCCCGAGGGCGGGGAGCTGTTTTTT. Translated: CASSGPEGGELFF.

This clone turned up a few times. The chain links TRBV15 to TRBJ2-7; 7 bases align to TRBD2. V shed 1 base, J shed 3 bases, and the junction held 12 bases outside the gene matches. CDR1 is LNHNV, CDR2 YYDKDF, per germline (reference sequence). The CDR3 is 17 amino acids. The CDR3 reads CATSRGRGLAAYYEQYF. The CDR3 DNA reads as TGTGCCACCAGCAGAGGCCGAGGGCTAGCGGCTTACTACGAGCAGTACTTC.

The rearrangement links TRBV11-3 to TRBJ2-7, with TRBD1 matching 8 bases. The CDR3 covers 16 residues. The junction had 6 bases not matched to a gene; V was cut back by 0 bases and J by 2 bases. Germline CDR1 SGHNT, CDR2 YENEEA. The CDR3 region is CASSLETGASTYEQYF. CDR3 DNA: TGTGCCAGCAGCTTAGAGACAGGGGCCTCGACCTACGAGCAGTACTTC.

V and J are TRBV2 and TRBJ2-7; 9 bases line up with TRBD1. Trimming cost V 6 bases and J 3 bases; bases outside gene matches: 12. CDR1 is SNHLY and CDR2 is FYNNEI in the germline V gene. This CDR3 spans 16 amino acids. In DNA form, the CDR3 reads TGTGCCAGCAGCTACCAAGGACAGGGGAGAGTCTACGAGCAGTACTTC. Translation: CASSYQGQGRVYEQYF.